The 16 T cell receptor beta chains given below trace back to one sample, sequenced in a study of T cell responses to AZD1222 COVID-19 vaccine. TCRdb's copy holds only in-frame clones and misses some; the assay was immunoSEQ multiplex PCR. Of about 150,000 clones in the sample, approximately 86% were seen once. This sample comprised peripheral blood, obtained after recovery from COVID-19. The receptors were sampled from an adult who had recovered from COVID-19.

The chain uses TRBV6-4 and TRBJ2-3; TRBD2 matches 7 bases. CDR1 and CDR2 from the germline V gene are MRHNA and SNTAGT. V lost 1 base to trimming and J lost 2 bases; unmatched junction nucleotides: 6. The CDR3 spans 16 residues. CDR3 coding DNA: TGTGCCAGCAGTGACTTATCTAGCGGATTCACAGATACGCAGTATTTT. It encodes CASSDLSSGFTDTQYF.

This clone was detected a few times. The rearrangement links TRBV20-1 to TRBJ2-3; no clear D. This CDR3 has 17 amino acids. In germline, CDR1 is DFQATT, CDR2 SNEGSKA (reference sequence). Trimming took 3 bases from V and 1 from J, leaving 20 bases between them. The CDR3 nucleotides read TGCAGTGCTAGTCTAGGAAGTTCGGCTTCGGGCACAGATACGCAGTATTTT. Protein: CSASLGSSASGTDTQYF.

CDR3: CASRGAGSNQPQHF. The CDR3 region has the DNA TGTGCCAGCCGAGGTGCAGGGAGCAATCAGCCCCAGCATTTT. The genes are TRBV6-5 and TRBJ1-5; D might be TRBD1 (5 bases). V dropped 8 bases and J dropped 1 base, with 12 bases sitting between them. The CDR3 contains 14 residues. In germline, CDR1 is MNHEY, CDR2 SVGAGI.

The gene calls are TRBV11-3 and TRBJ2-3; perhaps TRBD2 as D (6 bases). Germline lookup yields CDR1 SGHNT and CDR2 YENEEA. V lost 3 bases, J lost 0 bases, and 16 bases lay in between. The CDR3 covers 17 residues. The CDR3 here is CASSFTSGDPSTDTQYF. In DNA, the CDR3 is TGTGCCAGCAGCTTCACCTCGGGGGATCCTAGCACAGATACGCAGTATTTT.

This chain links TRBV4-2 with TRBJ1-1; perhaps TRBD1 as D (5 bases). The germline CDR1 and CDR2 sequences are LGHNA and YNFKEQ. Trimming left V 0 bases short and J 2 bases short, with 13 bases between. The CDR3 length is 16 residues. This CDR3 is CASSQDVQGGNTEAFF. Written as DNA, the CDR3 is TGTGCCAGCAGCCAAGATGTGCAGGGAGGCAACACTGAAGCTTTCTTT.

The genes are TRBV5-4 and TRBJ1-5; tentative D call: TRBD1 (5 bases). Trimming took 1 base from V and 1 from J, leaving 9 bases between them. CDR3 length: 15 residues. Germline CDR1 and CDR2: SGHNT and YYREEE (reference sequence). This CDR3 is CASSLQGGSNQPQHF. CDR3 coding DNA: TGTGCCAGCAGCTTGCAGGGAGGGAGCAATCAGCCCCAGCATTTT. Filled out from reference TRBV5-4 and TRBJ1-5, the complete variable domain reads ETGVTQSPTHLIKTRGQQVTLRCSSQSGHNTVSWYQQALGQGPQFIFQYYREEENGRGNFPPRFSGLQFPNYSSELNVNALELDDSALYLCASSLQGGSNQPQHFGDGTRLSIL.

The rearrangement joins TRBV19 to TRBJ1-1; 8 bases line up with TRBD1. V lost 4 bases and J lost 5; bases outside the gene matches: 9. The CDR3 contains 15 residues. CDR1 is LNHDA, CDR2 SQIVND, per germline (reference sequence). The CDR3 DNA reads as TGTGCCAGTAGTACCCGCGGACAGGGAACAACTGAAGCTTTCTTT. Translated, it gives CASSTRGQGTTEAFF.

The rearrangement joins TRBV5-1 to TRBJ1-3; no clear D gene. The germline V gene has CDR1 SGHRS and CDR2 YFSETQ. The length of the CDR3 is 15 residues. Trimming took 0 bases from V and 3 from J, leaving 10 bases between them. The CDR3 spells CASSLGTPLGNTIYF. The CDR3 DNA reads TGCGCCAGCAGCTTGGGGACGCCACTTGGAAACACCATATATTTT.

The chain combines TRBV6-2 or TRBV6-3 with TRBJ1-5, with D perhaps TRBD1 (5 bases). V was trimmed by 3 bases and J by 5 bases, leaving 17 bases between them. The CDR3 is 16 residues long. Germline V gives CDR1 MNHEY, CDR2 SVGEGT. The CDR3: CASSYWNRIFDQPQHF. The CDR3 nucleotides are TGTGCCAGCAGTTATTGGAACAGGATTTTTGATCAGCCCCAGCATTTT.

The chain combines TRBV7-3 with TRBJ2-3; 12 nucleotides agree with TRBD2. J lost 6 bases, V lost 8 bases, and 6 bases had no gene match. The germline V gene has CDR1 SGHTA and CDR2 FQGTGA. The CDR3 consists of 14 residues. In DNA form, the CDR3 reads TGTGCCAGCGGCCTAGCGGGAGGGAGGGATACGCAGTATTTT. This translates into CASGLAGGRDTQYF.

This chain connects TRBV9 to TRBJ2-1; no reliable D call. The germline V gene has CDR1 SGDLS and CDR2 YYNGEE. This CDR3 region has 14 residues. The germline V and J ends were trimmed by 0 bases and 8 bases, with 12 bases remaining between them. The CDR3, as DNA: TGTGCCAGCAGCGTAGTGGGTGATGTAGATGAGCAGTTCTTC. This translates into CASSVVGDVDEQFF.

The chain uses TRBV2 and TRBJ2-3; D gene uncertain. Germline-derived CDR1 and CDR2 are SNHLY and FYNNEI. The CDR3 totals 14 residues. V lost 8 bases, J lost 4 bases, and 16 bases lay in between. As DNA, the CDR3 is TGTGCCAGCCGGAAAGGAATAGCAGCAGATACGCAGTATTTT. This gives the protein CASRKGIAADTQYF.

This chain joins TRBV11-3 and TRBJ2-2; D is unresolved. Germline lookup yields CDR1 SGHNT and CDR2 YENEEA. The CDR3 consists of 13 residues. The V end lost 1 base, the J end lost 6 bases, and 6 bases lay between the germline ends. CDR3 bases: TGTGCCAGCAGCTTAGGAGGTCCCGGGGAGCTGTTTTTT. Its protein is CASSLGGPGELFF. Full variable domain (remainder filled in from reference TRBV11-3 and TRBJ2-2): EAGVVQSPRYKIIEKKQPVAFWCNPISGHNTLYWYLQNLGQGPELLIRYENEEAVDDSQLPKDRFSAERLKGVDSTLKIQPAELGDSAVYLCASSLGGPGELFFGEGSRLTVL.

The J gene is TRBJ1-5, the V gene TRBV2, with TRBD1 matching over 8 bases. J gave up 0 bases and V 4 bases, and 5 bases lay outside the gene matches. Germline V gene data show CDR1 as SNHLY and CDR2 as FYNNEI. CDR3 size: 16 residues. This CDR3 is CASSVETGDSNQPQHF. In DNA, the CDR3 is TGTGCCAGCAGTGTAGAGACAGGGGATAGCAATCAGCCCCAGCATTTT. Supplemented by reference TRBV2 and TRBJ1-5, the full variable domain reads EPEVTQTPSHQVTQMGQEVILRCVPISNHLYFYWYRQILGQKVEFLVSFYNNEISEKSEIFDDQFSVERPDGSNFTLKIRSTKLEDSAMYFCASSVETGDSNQPQHFGDGTRLSIL.

The V call is TRBV4-1, the J call TRBJ2-7; D may be TRBD1 (5 bases). V shed 7 bases and J shed 0 bases, with 16 bases lying between them. Germline V lookup: CDR1 MGHRA, CDR2 YSYEKL. The CDR3 runs to 15 residues. The CDR3: CASTSRAGSSYEQYF. CDR3 nucleotides: TGCGCCAGCACCTCCCGGGCAGGGTCCTCCTACGAGCAGTACTTC.

The V gene is TRBV25-1, the J gene TRBJ2-3; maybe TRBD2 (6 bases). Trimming stripped 7 bases from V and 5 bases from J, with 19 bases between. Germline values: CDR1 MGHDK, CDR2 SYGVNS. The CDR3 contains 15 residues. Here the CDR3 reads CASTVGGTQVDTQYF. The CDR3 DNA sequence: TGTGCCAGCACGGTCGGCGGGACGCAAGTAGATACGCAGTATTTT. The full variable domain, rest sourced from reference TRBV25-1 and TRBJ2-3, is EADIYQTPRYLVIGTGKKITLECSQTMGHDKMYWYQQDPGMELHLIHYSYGVNSTEKGDLSSESTVSRIRTEHFPLTLESARPSHTSQYLCASTVGGTQVDTQYFGPGTRLTVL.